Described below is a single T cell receptor beta chain sequence and its context. Authors' data handling: Reference gene primer amplification in the assay estimated nucleated cell counts. Assay: immunoSEQ multiplex PCR; the TCRdb copy retains only in-frame clones and omits some. V and J calls plus clone size are reproduced from that table; the DNA served to infer D and trimming. The table includes under 200,000 clones, about 85% detected once. This sample stems from a study of blood T cell repertoires in COVID-19. Study in general: Researchers got acute and convalescent COVID-19 samples from the United States, Italy and Spain. T cells, B-cell-depleted T cells, or PBMCs supplied cDNA or gDNA.

The V and J ends lost 4 bases and 6 bases respectively, with 11 bases between them. Germline V gene sequence: CDR1 SGHTS, CDR2 YDEGEE. This CDR3 region has 12 residues. A Seattle source enrolled patients during active infection and followed them longitudinally. The sequence was collected from a woman in her sixties with COVID-19, enrolled during active disease. V is TRBV5-8 and J is TRBJ2-7; tentative D call: TRBD1 (5 bases). Material: peripheral blood. The CDR3 is CASSRWGGEQYV. In nucleotides, the CDR3 is TGTGCCAGCAGCAGGTGGGGCGGCGAGCAGTACGTC.